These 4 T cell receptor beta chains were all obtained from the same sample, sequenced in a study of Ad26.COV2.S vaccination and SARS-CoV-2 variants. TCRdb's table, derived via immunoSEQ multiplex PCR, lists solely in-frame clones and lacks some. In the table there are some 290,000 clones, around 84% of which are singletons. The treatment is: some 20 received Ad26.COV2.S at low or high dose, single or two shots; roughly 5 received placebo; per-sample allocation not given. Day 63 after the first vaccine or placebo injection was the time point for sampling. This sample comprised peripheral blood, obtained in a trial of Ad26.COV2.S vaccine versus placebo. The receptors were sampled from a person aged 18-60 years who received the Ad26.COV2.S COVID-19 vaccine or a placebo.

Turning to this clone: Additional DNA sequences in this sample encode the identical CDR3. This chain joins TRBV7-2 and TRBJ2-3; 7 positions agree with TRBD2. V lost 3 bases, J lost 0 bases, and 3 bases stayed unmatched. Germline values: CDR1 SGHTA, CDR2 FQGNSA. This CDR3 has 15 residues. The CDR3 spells CASSLDGGSTDTQYF. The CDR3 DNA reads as TGTGCCAGCAGCTTGGACGGGGGGAGCACAGATACGCAGTATTTT.

This CDR3 reads CASSPGTDGYTF. The DNA for the CDR3 is TGTGCCAGCTCACCAGGTACAGATGGCTACACCTTC. The V and J genes are TRBV18 and TRBJ1-2; D gene ambiguous. Germline CDR1 reads KGHSH; CDR2 reads LQKENI. The CDR3 has 12 residues. V lost 2 bases and J 6 bases, leaving 7 bases between the germline ends.

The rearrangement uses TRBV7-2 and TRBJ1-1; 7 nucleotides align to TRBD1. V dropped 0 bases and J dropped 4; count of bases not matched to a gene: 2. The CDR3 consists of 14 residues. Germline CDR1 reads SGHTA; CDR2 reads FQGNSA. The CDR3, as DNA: TGTGCCAGCAGCTTAGCAGGGGGCGGCACTGAAGCTTTCTTT. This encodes CASSLAGGGTEAFF.

The CDR3 bases are TGTGCCAGCAGCTTCGGCGGTACCAATCAGCCCCAGCATTTT. This sequence encodes CASSFGGTNQPQHF. The chain carries TRBV7-2 and TRBJ1-5; D unclear. Germline lookup yields CDR1 SGHTA and CDR2 FQGNSA. This CDR3 spans 14 amino acids. Trimming stripped 3 bases from V and 3 bases from J, with 9 bases between.